This TCR beta chain was recorded in a study of blood T cell repertoires in COVID-19. Trimming stripped 2 bases from V and 5 bases from J, with 9 bases between. Germline-derived CDR1 and CDR2 are SQVTM and ANQGSEA. The CDR3 contains 12 residues. Enrollees, about 18 to 89 years old, lived in 24 US areas. Original data processing: How many nucleated cells were present was estimated from reference gene primer amplification. Libraries were prepared by immunoSEQ multiplex PCR; TCRdb keeps only in-frame clonotypes and omits some of them. D and trimming were read from the DNA, whereas the V and J calls and clone size are those reported in that table. The sample yields over 140,000 clones, about 80% seen once.

Sample: PBMCs or T cells enriched from blood (not recorded which). This TCR derives from a woman aged 50 to 60 who had recovered from COVID-19. The chain recombines TRBV29-1 with TRBJ2-5; possible D gene TRBD2, 5 bases. DNA for the CDR3: TGCAGCGTTGAATGGGGAGTTGAGACCCAGTACTTC. It specifies CSVEWGVETQYF.